A selection of T cell receptor beta chains follows, all from one sample in a study of human T cells and chemical hapten exposure. TCRdb reprocessed the RACE reads with MiXCR, giving one entry per CDR3 protein. The sample shows roughly 89,000 distinct CDR3 sequences, roughly 10% of them seen only once. This specimen consisted of whole blood, obtained in connection with sensitization to the hapten diphenylcyclopropenone (DPC). The receptors shown here come from a woman under 40 with alopecia areata. Some clones in this sample may be carry-over from other donors' samples. Both conserved end residues are part of each CDR3. A D gene is named only where the DNA matches it firmly. Rows give clone size only sometimes, using once, few, many, or a class for an expanded clone.

J gene | D gene | V gene | clone size | CDR3 protein | CDR3 DNA
TRBJ2-3 | TRBD2 | TRBV11-2 | many | CASSAILTSSDTQYF | TGTGCCAGCAGCGCGATTTTGACTAGCTCAGATACGCAGTATTTT
TRBJ2-1 | - | TRBV10-1 | - | CASSEIIEGINEQFF | TGCGCCAGCAGTGAGATAATTGAGGGAATAAATGAGCAGTTCTTC
TRBJ1-5 | - | TRBV6-2/TRBV6-3 | - | CASSRGFGSNQPQHF | TGTGCCAGCAGTAGGGGTTTTGGGAGCAATCAGCCCCAGCATTTT
TRBJ1-1 | TRBD1 | TRBV5-1 | many | CASSLGTGTMNTEAFF | TGCGCCAGCAGCCTAGGGACAGGGACTATGAACACTGAAGCTTTCTTT
TRBJ2-1 | - | TRBV24-1 | few | CATSDSRRRYNEQFF | TGTGCCACCAGTGATTCCCGGCGCAGATACAATGAGCAGTTCTTC
TRBJ2-5 | - | TRBV18 | - | CASSPPMEETQYF | TGTGCCAGCTCACCCCCGATGGAGGAGACCCAGTACTTC
TRBJ1-2 | - | TRBV30 | many | CAWTGTADFVYGYTF | TGTGCCTGGACCGGGACGGCGGACTTTGTCTATGGCTACACCTTC
TRBJ2-3 | - | TRBV29-1 | few | CSVKVSGGADTQYF | TGCAGCGTTAAAGTAAGCGGTGGAGCAGATACGCAGTATTTT
TRBJ2-3 | TRBD2 | TRBV18 | many | CASSRDYLSTDTQYF | TGTGCCAGCTCGCGGGACTACCTTAGCACAGATACGCAGTATTTT
TRBJ2-5 | - | TRBV5-1 | many | CASSKDKPATPYEETQYF | TGCGCCAGCAGCAAAGATAAACCCGCGACACCGTACGAAGAGACCCAGTACTTC
TRBJ1-1 | - | TRBV6-2/TRBV6-3 | many | CASSPGSRNTEAFF | TGTGCCAGCAGTCCTGGGTCAAGGAACACTGAAGCTTTCTTT
TRBJ1-2 | - | TRBV25-1 | - | CATLRAGKYYGYTF | TGTGCCACCCTGAGGGCAGGGAAGTACTATGGCTACACCTTC
TRBJ2-1 | TRBD1 | TRBV4-1 | many | CASSLEGARGYNEQFF | TGCGCCAGCAGCCTAGAGGGGGCTAGAGGCTACAATGAGCAGTTCTTC
TRBJ2-3 | - | TRBV5-1 | many | CASSLDDTQYF | TGCGCCAGCAGCTTGGACGATACGCAGTATTTT
TRBJ1-4 | - | TRBV12-3/TRBV12-4 | many | CASSRGATNEKLFF | TGTGCCAGCAGTCGGGGGGCAACTAATGAAAAACTGTTTTTT
TRBJ2-3 | TRBD2 | TRBV20-1 | - | CSALEKWGSGSTDTQYF | TGCAGTGCCCTAGAGAAATGGGGTAGCGGGAGCACAGATACGCAGTATTTT
TRBJ2-2 | - | TRBV11-2 | many | CASSLERQTGELFF | TGTGCCAGCAGCTTAGAGAGGCAGACCGGGGAGCTGTTTTTT
TRBJ1-6 | - | TRBV20-1 | many | CSAPLGGPYNSPLHF | TGCAGTGCCCCCCTGGGGGGACCCTATAATTCACCCCTCCACTTT
TRBJ2-1 | TRBD1 | TRBV5-5 | few | CASSMGQGFSDEQFF | TGTGCCAGCAGCATGGGACAGGGATTTTCGGATGAGCAGTTCTTC
TRBJ1-5 | TRBD1 | TRBV28 | - | CASSSTRQGYNQPQHF | TGTGCCAGCAGCTCCACCCGACAGGGTTACAATCAGCCCCAGCATTTT
TRBJ2-1 | TRBD2 | TRBV20-1 | many | CSAPREGRNEQFF | TGCAGTGCTCCTCGGGAGGGCCGCAATGAGCAGTTCTTC
TRBJ1-1 | TRBD1 | TRBV7-6 | many | CASSIRSGTGGLNTEAFF | TGTGCCAGCAGCATTAGATCCGGGACAGGGGGCTTGAACACTGAAGCTTTCTTT
TRBJ1-3 | - | TRBV6-1 | many | CASSEVGTTIYF | TGTGCCAGCAGTGAAGTTGGGACAACCATATATTTT
TRBJ2-5 | - | TRBV21-1 | - | CASSTPGPSPETQYF | TGTGCCAGCAGTACACCGGGACCCAGCCCGGAGACCCAGTACTTC
TRBJ1-2 | TRBD1 | TRBV4-2 | - | CASSSRIGTGQEAGYTF | TGTGCCAGCAGCTCGAGGATCGGGACAGGCCAAGAGGCGGGCTACACCTTC
TRBJ1-3 | TRBD1 | TRBV28 | - | CATKTGLNTIYF | TGTGCCACCAAGACAGGGCTGAACACCATATATTTT
TRBJ2-3 | TRBD2 | TRBV5-1 | many | CASSFGLAYTDTQYF | TGCGCCAGCAGCTTCGGACTAGCCTACACAGATACGCAGTATTTT
TRBJ2-6 | TRBD1 | TRBV29-1 | many | CSVEKGRGPEGANVLTF | TGCAGCGTTGAAAAGGGCAGGGGGCCGGAAGGGGCCAACGTCCTGACTTTC
TRBJ1-4 | - | TRBV28 | many | CASSLPGTYEKLFF | TGTGCCAGCAGTTTACCAGGGACCTACGAAAAACTGTTTTTT
TRBJ1-5 | - | TRBV6-6 | - | CASSYRTRDQPQHF | TGTGCCAGCAGTTACCGGACCAGGGACCAGCCCCAGCATTTT
TRBJ1-6 | - | TRBV7-9 | many | CASSPFEWLRSSYNSPLHF | TGTGCCAGCAGCCCATTCGAATGGTTACGGAGCTCCTATAATTCACCCCTCCACTTT
TRBJ2-2 | - | TRBV5-5 | few | CASSKYNTGELFF | TGTGCCAGCAGCAAGTATAATACCGGGGAGCTGTTTTTT
TRBJ2-1 | - | TRBV5-1 | - | CASSTSSYNEQFF | TGCGCCAGCAGTACTAGCTCCTACAATGAGCAGTTCTTC
TRBJ1-3 | - | TRBV28 | many | CASRSPRTTRNTIYF | TGTGCCAGCAGGTCCCCCAGGACCACAAGAAACACCATATATTTT
TRBJ2-7 | TRBD2 | TRBV6-2/TRBV6-3 | many | CASIPGTRTYEQYF | TGTGCCAGCATCCCCGGGACTAGAACCTACGAGCAGTACTTC
TRBJ2-3 | - | TRBV4-1 | few | CASSRPTTDTQYF | TGCGCCAGCAGCCGTCCAACGACAGATACGCAGTATTTT
TRBJ1-2 | - | TRBV10-3 | many | CAIPEGFDGYTF | TGTGCCATCCCAGAAGGATTCGATGGCTACACCTTC
TRBJ2-3 | TRBD2 | TRBV7-2 | many | CASSLELAGAGTQYF | TGTGCCAGCAGCTTAGAACTAGCGGGAGCCGGCACGCAGTATTTT
TRBJ2-3 | - | TRBV7-9 | many | CASSSLYSNTADTQYF | TGTGCCAGCAGCTCGCTCTACAGCAACACGGCAGATACGCAGTATTTT
TRBJ1-3 | - | TRBV12-3/TRBV12-4 | many | CASSPSSGNTIYF | TGTGCCAGTTCTCCGAGCTCTGGAAACACCATATATTTT
TRBJ1-5 | - | TRBV5-5 | many | CASSLRTGNQPQHF | TGTGCCAGCAGCTTAAGGACGGGGAATCAGCCCCAGCATTTT
TRBJ2-3 | TRBD1 | TRBV29-1 | few | CSGGQEKDTQYF | TGCAGCGGGGGACAGGAAAAAGATACGCAGTATTTT
TRBJ2-3 | - | TRBV28 | - | CANSGSWKDTQYF | TGTGCCAACTCCGGTTCGTGGAAAGATACGCAGTATTTT
TRBJ2-1 | - | TRBV29-1 | - | CSTAGSPSFSYNEQFF | TGCAGCACAGCGGGTAGCCCCTCGTTTTCCTACAATGAGCAGTTCTTC
TRBJ2-2 | - | TRBV4-2 | - | CASSLMTGLNTGELFF | TGTGCCAGCAGCCTCATGACAGGTCTTAACACCGGGGAGCTGTTTTTT
TRBJ1-5 | - | TRBV6-5 | - | CASRGRINQPQHF | TGTGCCAGCAGGGGCAGGATCAATCAGCCCCAGCATTTT
TRBJ2-5 | - | TRBV6-1 | few | CASRSGEETQYF | TGTGCCAGCAGATCAGGGGAGGAGACCCAGTACTTC